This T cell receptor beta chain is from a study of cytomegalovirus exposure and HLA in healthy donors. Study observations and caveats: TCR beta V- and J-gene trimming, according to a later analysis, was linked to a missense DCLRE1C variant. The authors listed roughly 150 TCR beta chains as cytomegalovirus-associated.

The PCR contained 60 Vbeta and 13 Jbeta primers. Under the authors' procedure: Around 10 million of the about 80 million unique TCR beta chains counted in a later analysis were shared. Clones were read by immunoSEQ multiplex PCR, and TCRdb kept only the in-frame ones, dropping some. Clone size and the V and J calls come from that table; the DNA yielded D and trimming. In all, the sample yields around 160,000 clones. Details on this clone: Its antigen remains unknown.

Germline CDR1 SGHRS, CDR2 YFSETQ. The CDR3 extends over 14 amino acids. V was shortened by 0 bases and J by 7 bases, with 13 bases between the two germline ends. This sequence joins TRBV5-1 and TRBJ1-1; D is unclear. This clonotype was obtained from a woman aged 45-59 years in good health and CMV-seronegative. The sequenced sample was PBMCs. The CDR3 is CASSLVGGTFEAFF. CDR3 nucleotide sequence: TGCGCCAGCAGCTTGGTTGGCGGTACCTTTGAAGCTTTCTTT.